This T cell receptor beta chain was sequenced in a study of T cells after yellow fever vaccination (dated by TCRdb to the late 2010s). Looking at the study overall: The SMART-Seq v4 Ultra Low Input RNA kit was used to prepare libraries from fractions with low cell numbers. Two healthy male donors made up the cohort, one aged 18 to 29 years and the other aged 30 to 40 years. To track T-cell clones before and after primary and booster YFV17D yellow fever vaccination, bulk TCR alpha and beta repertoires were sequenced longitudinally. Blood was drawn at multiple timepoints before and after primary and secondary immunization, with bulk PBMC replicates and cell subsets isolated.

Broader findings and caveats from the paper: Computational filtering was required because FACS-sorted repertoires could contain abundant contaminating clonotypes from the bulk population. Only a couple of donors were included in the study, so the extent to which the findings can be generalized is limited. After the booster, most clones that had expanded after primary vaccination were detected again (about 97% of CD4 and roughly 86% of CD8), suggesting broad maintenance of memory. The secondary T-cell response was found to be weaker but faster than the primary response, with a peak reached on day 5 rather than on day 15. A small share of clonotypes occurred in both CD4 and CD8 compartments, likely arising from convergent recombination.

What this sample's treatment or condition label stands for: live attenuated yellow fever vaccine strain. At each blood-draw timepoint, two biological replicates of bulk PBMCs were obtained. A standard Ficoll-Paque protocol was used to isolate PBMCs from peripheral blood. TriZol was used to extract RNA from bulk PBMCs, CD4 and CD8 fractions, and dextramer-positive and dextramer-negative fractions. Synthesis of TCR cDNA relied on 5'RACE template switching, a step that introduced a universal primer site along with unique molecular identifiers. Priming of cDNA synthesis was performed from both the TCR alpha and TCR beta constant segments. Libraries were amplified in two PCR steps, with sample barcodes and sequencing adapters added in the second step. Sequencing of libraries was performed on Illumina HiSeq 2500 (2x100 bp) or NovaSeq (2x150 bp). Under the source paper's analysis protocol: Demultiplexing of reads and collapsing into UMI consensus sequences were performed with MIGEC, and V(D)J alignment was carried out with MiXCR. Vaccine-responding clonotypes were identified with edgeR using replicate PBMC samples, with FDR below 0.01 and a log2 fold change above 5 up to day 15 being required. Each bulk clonotype received a CD4 or CD8 identity based on whether the sequenced CD4 or CD8 repertoire contained that clonotype at higher abundance. Clones were called with MiXCR by TCRdb after fastp trimmed the public reads at Q25, and only in-frame beta chains were retained. Records with the same CDR3 protein are collapsed into one entry carrying the most frequent genes and DNA. V and J calls and clone size were set by TCRdb, not the authors. This sample is represented by some 560,000 distinct CDR3 sequences; about 19% of them were singletons. The top ten constitute roughly 13% of the sample.

Notes on this clonotype: Its cognate antigen has yet to be identified. Base quality data are lacking; no much larger clone is found one base away.

The sample here was PBMCs, taken 15 days after the yellow fever booster vaccination. The source of this sequence is a man under 40 who received the YFV17D yellow fever vaccine.

At the DNA level, the sequence is TGTGCCAGCAGCTCGAACTTAGGGGCCGAGCAGTACTTC. Its translation reads: CASSSNLGAEQYF. The V gene is TRBV14 and the J gene is TRBJ2-7, with a weak D call of TRBD1 (5 bases match). The CDR3 numbers 13 residues from cysteine through phenylalanine. The DNA shown is the 39-base CDR3, in frame from base 1. Trimming removed 5 bases from V and 6 bases from J, leaving 14 bases between the germline ends. In the germline V gene, CDR1 corresponds to SGHDN and CDR2 to FVKESK. Supplemented by the reference TRBV14 and TRBJ2-7 proteins around the CDR3, the complete variable domain is EAGVTQFPSHSVIEKGQTVTLRCDPISGHDNLYWYRRVMGKEIKFLLHFVKESKQDESGMPNNRFLAERTGGTYSTLKVQPAELEDSGVYFCASSSNLGAEQYFGPGTRLTVT.